Listed below are T cell receptor beta chains from one sample, sequenced in a study of cytomegalovirus exposure and HLA in healthy donors. The method was immunoSEQ multiplex PCR; TCRdb's version includes in-frame clones alone and lacks a portion of them. The table includes approximately 130,000 clones, roughly four fifths detected once. Specimen: PBMCs. These receptors originate from a boy between 10 and 17 years old in good health and CMV-seronegative. Both conserved end residues are part of each CDR3. The order of the fields is D gene, CDR3 length, V gene, CDR3 protein. A D gene is named only where the DNA matches it firmly.

>.|14|TRBV30
CAWRTRGINTEASF
>TRBD2|15|TRBV19
CASSPPTSGSPEQYF
>TRBD1|16|TRBV5-1
CASSGTGGRGQETQYF
>.|12|TRBV30
CAWTGNNEKLFF
>TRBD1|19|TRBV4-3
CASSQEGPGTGVEKEKLFF
>TRBD2|14|TRBV29-1
CSVSPAGGEREQFF
>TRBD1|16|TRBV19
CASRKRGQGSYNEQFF
>TRBD1|14|TRBV6-5
CASSPGTGGYGYTF
>TRBD2|15|TRBV7-6
CASSPGLDLTYEQYF
>TRBD1|15|TRBV2
CASSDQGTGGNGYTF
>TRBD2|13|TRBV6-6
CASSYRGGSEQYF
>.|15|TRBV7-7
CASSPLTGMNTEAFF
>TRBD2|16|TRBV4-2
CASSHYSGRAYNEQFF
>.|13|TRBV5-6
CASSSIGVNTIYF
>TRBD1|16|TRBV7-9
CASSFVQGRLPYEQYF
>TRBD1|13|TRBV2
CASRVRGNEKLFF
>.|12|TRBV7-9
CASRSGNTEAFF
>.|14|TRBV6-1
CASSWGQMNTEAFF
>.|15|TRBV9
CAGSKEGGPYNEQFF
>.|15|TRBV21-1
CASSRPVPSNQPQHF
>TRBD2|14|TRBV7-8
CASSLVPLANEQYF
>TRBD2|11|TRBV29-1
CSVEASGEQYF
>TRBD1|15|TRBV7-9
CASSTGTGSPYEQYF
>.|10|TRBV30
CAWSRETQYF
>.|13|TRBV6-1
CASRGEGYTEAFF
>.|15|TRBV2
CASSERVPGTGELFF
>.|16|TRBV10-3
CAISERLGDVTDTQYF
>.|12|TRBV30
CAWRAVLDEQFF
>TRBD2|16|TRBV5-6
CASSLASGGYTDTQYF
>TRBD1|16|TRBV11-2
CASSLGRGTGRYEQYF
>TRBD1|15|TRBV4-3
CASSQETGSNQPQHF
>.|18|TRBV5-1
CASSPLGRGGGMNTEAFF
>TRBD1|15|TRBV7-9
CASGPTGEDTGELFF
>.|14|TRBV5-4
CASSSTGLRYEQYF
>.|15|TRBV6-5
CASSKGADSSYEQYF
>.|16|TRBV4-2
CASSQGLSSYNSPLHF
>TRBD2|14|TRBV28
CASSLAGGINEQFF
>TRBD2|13|TRBV30
CAWTAGSYNEQFF
>.|13|TRBV29-1
CSVRQATGNEQFF
>.|10|TRBV7-9
CASAAETQYF
>.|13|TRBV30
CAWDPTGTEKLFF
>.|12|TRBV30
CAWSVRGYEQFF
>TRBD1|14|TRBV5-4
CASSLMPDRGGYTF